This T cell receptor (beta chain) was profiled in a study of blood T cell repertoires in COVID-19. Across the whole study: Collection of acute and convalescent COVID-19 samples took place in the United States, Italy and Spain.

The table came from immunoSEQ multiplex PCR; TCRdb's copy has only in-frame clones and leaves some out. The profile covers about 60,000 clones, with more than 90% appearing a single time and roughly 2.4% taken by the ten largest. The CDR3 extends over 13 amino acids. Germline V gene data show CDR1 as GTSNPN and CDR2 as SVGIG (reference sequence). About this clone: At one of its ends the junction is not consistent with the germline gene, which may arise from a read error.

The rearrangement joins TRBV30 to TRBJ2-2, with D tentatively TRBD2 (6 bases). The specimen was peripheral blood. The source of this sequence is a man in his fifties or sixties with acute or convalescent COVID-19. In DNA form, the CDR3 reads TGTGCCTGGAGTGTTAGTGTTACCGGGGGGCTGTTTTTT. Translation: CAWSVSVTGGLFF.